This T cell receptor beta chain was recorded in a study of shared clonotypes between healthy human individuals. Germline loops: CDR1 SGHRS, CDR2 YFSETQ. CDR3 size: 16 residues. Trimming shortened V by 0 bases and J by 0 bases, and 9 bases separated the two germline ends. The protocol was immunoSEQ multiplex PCR, while the TCRdb copy is restricted to in-frame clones and leaves out a portion. The data show about 1.5 million clones, approximately 98% seen once. Source material: naive CD4+ T cells sorted from blood. Subset reported: CD45RA+ positively selected. The TCR comes from a man aged 25 to 45 in good health. The chain has TRBV5-1 and TRBJ1-4; D possibly corresponds to TRBD1 (5 bases). CDR3: CASSLGQSPTNEKLFF. CDR3 sequence (DNA): TGCGCCAGCAGCTTGGGACAGTCACCAACTAATGAAAAACTGTTTTTT.